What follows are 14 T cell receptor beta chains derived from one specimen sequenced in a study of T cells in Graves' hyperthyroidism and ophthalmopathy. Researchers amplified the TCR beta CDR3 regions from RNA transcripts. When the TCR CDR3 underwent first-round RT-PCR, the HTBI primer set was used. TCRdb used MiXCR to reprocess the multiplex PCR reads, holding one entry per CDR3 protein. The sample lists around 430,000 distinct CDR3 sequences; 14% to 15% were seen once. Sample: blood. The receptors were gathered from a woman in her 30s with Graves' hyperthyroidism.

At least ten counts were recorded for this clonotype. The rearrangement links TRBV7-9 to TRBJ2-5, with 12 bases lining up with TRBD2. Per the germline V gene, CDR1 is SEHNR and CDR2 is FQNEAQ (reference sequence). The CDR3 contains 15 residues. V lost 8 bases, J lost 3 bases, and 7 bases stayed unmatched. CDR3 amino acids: CASSRRLAGEETQYF. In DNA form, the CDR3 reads TGTGCCAGCTCTCGTAGACTAGCGGGAGAAGAGACCCAGTACTTC.

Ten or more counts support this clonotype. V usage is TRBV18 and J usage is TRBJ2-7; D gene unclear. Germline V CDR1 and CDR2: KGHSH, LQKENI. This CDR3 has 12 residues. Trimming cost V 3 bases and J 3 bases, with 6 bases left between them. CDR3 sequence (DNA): TGTGCCAGCTCACCCCCTAACTACGAGCAGTACTTC. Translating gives CASSPPNYEQYF.

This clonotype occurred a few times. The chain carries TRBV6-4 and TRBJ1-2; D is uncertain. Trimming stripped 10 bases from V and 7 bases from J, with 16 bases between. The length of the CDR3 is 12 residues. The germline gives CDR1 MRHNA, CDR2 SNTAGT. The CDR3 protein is CANPEVNRGYTF. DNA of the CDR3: TGTGCCAACCCGGAGGTGAATCGTGGCTACACCTTC.

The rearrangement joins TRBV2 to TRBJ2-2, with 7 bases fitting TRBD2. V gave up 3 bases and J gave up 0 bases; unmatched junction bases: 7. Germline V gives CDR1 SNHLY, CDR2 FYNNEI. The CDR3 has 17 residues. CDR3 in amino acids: CASSDRWLAANTGELFF. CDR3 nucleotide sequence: TGTGCCAGCAGTGACCGTTGGCTAGCGGCGAACACCGGGGAGCTGTTTTTT.

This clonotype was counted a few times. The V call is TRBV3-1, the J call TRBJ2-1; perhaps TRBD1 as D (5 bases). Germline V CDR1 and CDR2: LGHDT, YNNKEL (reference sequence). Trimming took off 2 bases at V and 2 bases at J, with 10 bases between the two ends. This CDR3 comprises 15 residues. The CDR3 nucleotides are TGTGCCAGCAGCCAATACCAGGGCCCCTACAATGAGCAGTTCTTC. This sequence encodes CASSQYQGPYNEQFF.

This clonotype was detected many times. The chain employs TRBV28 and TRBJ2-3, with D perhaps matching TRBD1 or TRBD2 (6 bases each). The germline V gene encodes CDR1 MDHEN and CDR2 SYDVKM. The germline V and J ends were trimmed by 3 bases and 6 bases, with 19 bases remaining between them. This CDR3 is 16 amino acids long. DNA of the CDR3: TGTGCCAGCAGTTTCGGTCCGGGGGCTCAGGTGGATACGCAGTATTTT. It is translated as CASSFGPGAQVDTQYF.

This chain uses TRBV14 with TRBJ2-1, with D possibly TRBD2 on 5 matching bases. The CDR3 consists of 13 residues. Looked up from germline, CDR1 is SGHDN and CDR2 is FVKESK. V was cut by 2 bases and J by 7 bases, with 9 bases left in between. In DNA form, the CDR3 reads TGTGCCAGCAGCCAACTACCGGGGAATGAGCAGTTCTTC. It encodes CASSQLPGNEQFF.

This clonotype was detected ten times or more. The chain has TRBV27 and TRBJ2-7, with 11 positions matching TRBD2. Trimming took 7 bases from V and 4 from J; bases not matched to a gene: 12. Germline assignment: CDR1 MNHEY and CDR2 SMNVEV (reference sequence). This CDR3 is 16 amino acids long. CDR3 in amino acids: CASTLSGTSGRYEQYF. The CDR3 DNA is TGTGCCAGCACTCTATCCGGGACTAGCGGAAGGTACGAGCAGTACTTC.

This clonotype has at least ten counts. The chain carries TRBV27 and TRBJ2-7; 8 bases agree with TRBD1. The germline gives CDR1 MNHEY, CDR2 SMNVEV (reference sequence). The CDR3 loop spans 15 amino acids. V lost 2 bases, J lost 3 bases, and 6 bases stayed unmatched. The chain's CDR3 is CASSLDATGVYEQYF. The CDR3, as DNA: TGTGCCAGCAGTTTAGACGCGACAGGGGTCTACGAGCAGTACTTC.

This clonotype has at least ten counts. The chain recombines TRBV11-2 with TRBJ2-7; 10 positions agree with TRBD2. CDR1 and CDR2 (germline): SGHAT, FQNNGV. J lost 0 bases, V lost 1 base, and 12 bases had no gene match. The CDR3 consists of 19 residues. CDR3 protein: CASSLGFKQGTSASYEQYF. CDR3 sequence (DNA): TGTGCCAGCAGCTTAGGGTTTAAACAAGGGACTAGCGCCTCCTACGAGCAGTACTTC.

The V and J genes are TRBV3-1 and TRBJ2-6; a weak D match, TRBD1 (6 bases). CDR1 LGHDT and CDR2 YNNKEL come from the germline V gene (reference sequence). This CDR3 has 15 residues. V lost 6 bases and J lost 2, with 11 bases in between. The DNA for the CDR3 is TGTGCCAGCAGACTCAGGGGAACTGGGGCCAACGTCCTGACTTTC. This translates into CASRLRGTGANVLTF.

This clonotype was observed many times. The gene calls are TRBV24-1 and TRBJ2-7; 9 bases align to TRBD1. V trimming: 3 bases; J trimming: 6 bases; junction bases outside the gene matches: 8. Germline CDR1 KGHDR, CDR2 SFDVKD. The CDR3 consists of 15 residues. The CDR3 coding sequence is TGTGCCACCAGTGATCCCAACAGGGGGCAAGGCGAGCAGTACTTC. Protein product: CATSDPNRGQGEQYF.

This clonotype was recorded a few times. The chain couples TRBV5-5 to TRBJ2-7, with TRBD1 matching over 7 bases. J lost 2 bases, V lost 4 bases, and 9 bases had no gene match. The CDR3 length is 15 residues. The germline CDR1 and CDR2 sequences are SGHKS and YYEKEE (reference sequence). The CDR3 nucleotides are TGTGCCAGCAGCAGCCATCCGGGACAGCCCTACGAGCAGTACTTC. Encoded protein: CASSSHPGQPYEQYF.

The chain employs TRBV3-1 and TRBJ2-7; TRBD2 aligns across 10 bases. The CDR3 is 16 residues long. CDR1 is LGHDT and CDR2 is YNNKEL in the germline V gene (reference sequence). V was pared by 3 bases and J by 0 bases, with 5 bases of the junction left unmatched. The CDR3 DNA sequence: TGTGCCAGCAGCCATCGGACTAGCGGAAGCTCCTACGAGCAGTACTTC. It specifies CASSHRTSGSSYEQYF.